This T cell receptor (beta chain) appears in the sequencing data of a study of shared clonotypes between healthy human individuals. Germline V gives CDR1 SGHNT, CDR2 YYREEE (reference sequence). CDR3 size: 16 residues. V was shortened by 1 base and J by 8 bases, with 21 bases between the two germline ends. Method: immunoSEQ multiplex PCR; TCRdb's copy keeps in-frame clones and lacks some. The sample carries more than 2,000,000 clones, over 85% recorded once. Sequenced input: naive CD4+ T cells from PBMCs. Subset in this sample: CD45RA+ positively selected. The chain couples TRBV5-4 to TRBJ1-2; D is undetermined. This TCR was recovered from a man between 18 and 29 years old in good health. Some clones in this sample may be carry-over from other donors' samples. For the CDR3, the DNA is TGTGCCAGCAGCTTGCTCTCTGAGGCAGGCCTGGGGGGCTACACCTTC. Its translation: CASSLLSEAGLGGYTF.